Listed below are T cell receptor beta chains from one sample, sequenced in a study of lymphopenia after photon versus proton radiotherapy. Profiling relied on immunoSEQ multiplex PCR, and the TCRdb table lists in-frame clones only, not all of them. The table has roughly 45,000 clones, 85% seen once. The material was peripheral blood, obtained from a patient treated with photon-based radiotherapy. The receptors come from a man aged 35 to 55 with gastric cancer. CDR3s include the opening cysteine and the closing phenylalanine or tryptophan. D genes are given only for firm matches. Clone size is stated in some rows and not others, as once, few, many or a class when expanded.

TRBV5-8	.	13	.	TRBJ1-5	CASSKGPNQPQHF	TGTGCCAGCAGTAAGGGCCCCAATCAGCCCCAGCATTTT
TRBV30	.	15	.	TRBJ1-5	CAWSVRSGGHQPQHF	TGTGCCTGGAGTGTACGTTCGGGGGGCCATCAGCCCCAGCATTTT
TRBV14	TRBD1	15	.	TRBJ2-3	CASSQDRSRQGTQYF	TGTGCCAGCAGCCAAGATAGGTCGAGACAGGGTACGCAGTATTTT
TRBV30	.	12	.	TRBJ1-1	CAWGGEPTEAFF	TGTGCCTGGGGGGGCGAACCCACTGAAGCTTTCTTT
TRBV11-3	.	12	few	TRBJ2-3	CASSLSTDTQYF	TGTGCCAGCAGCCTTTCTACAGATACGCAGTATTTT
TRBV16	.	12	.	TRBJ2-5	CASSQGGETQYF	TGTGCCAGCAGCCAGGGAGGAGAGACCCAGTACTTC
TRBV10-3	.	15	.	TRBJ2-5	CAISESTGSRETQYF	TGTGCCATCAGTGAGTCTACAGGGAGCAGAGAGACCCAGTACTTC
TRBV27	.	14	once	TRBJ2-3	CASREWGSTDTQYF	TGTGCCAGCCGGGAGTGGGGTAGCACAGATACGCAGTATTTT
TRBV5-1	.	13	.	TRBJ2-3	CASSFGGQDTQYF	TGCGCCAGCAGCTTCGGGGGGCAAGATACGCAGTATTTT
TRBV6-6	TRBD1	15	.	TRBJ1-2	CASSYSGERQGFYTF	TGTGCCAGCAGTTACTCGGGCGAAAGACAGGGGTTCTACACCTTC
TRBV6-1	.	14	.	TRBJ1-2	CASSEARVGYGYTF	TGTGCCAGCAGTGAAGCGCGAGTGGGGTATGGCTACACCTTC
TRBV5-4	.	16	once	TRBJ2-3	CASSRDGVARSDTQYF	TGTGCCAGCAGCCGGGACGGAGTGGCGAGATCAGATACGCAGTATTTT
TRBV7-2	TRBD1	14	.	TRBJ1-4	CASSLMDRGEKLFF	TGTGCCAGCAGCTTAATGGACAGGGGTGAAAAACTGTTTTTT
TRBV6-1	.	14	.	TRBJ1-1	CASSGTAMNTEAFF	TGTGCCAGCAGTGGGACGGCGATGAACACTGAAGCTTTCTTT
TRBV7-9	.	16	.	TRBJ2-6	CADTGQILSGANVLTF	TGTGCCGACACGGGGCAAATTTTATCTGGGGCCAACGTCCTGACTTTC
TRBV27	.	15	once	TRBJ1-5	CASAGTTYSNQPQHF	TGTGCCAGTGCGGGGACAACTTATAGCAATCAGCCCCAGCATTTT
TRBV5-5	.	13	.	TRBJ2-7	CASSLVVLGEQYF	TGTGCCAGCAGCTTGGTAGTACTCGGCGAGCAGTACTTC
TRBV10-3	.	12	.	TRBJ2-1	CAISESREIQFF	TGTGCCATCAGTGAGTCGAGGGAAATACAGTTCTTC
TRBV7-3	TRBD2	15	.	TRBJ2-1	CASSQTSGGYYEQFF	TGTGCCAGCAGTCAGACTAGCGGGGGGTATTATGAGCAGTTCTTC
TRBV4-1	TRBD1	16	.	TRBJ2-3	CASSHPTGASTDTQYF	TGCGCCAGCAGCCACCCAACAGGGGCTAGCACAGATACGCAGTATTTT
TRBV19	TRBD1	16	.	TRBJ2-4	CASSIGGQGVKNIQYF	TGTGCCAGTAGTATTGGGGGACAGGGCGTCAAAAACATTCAGTACTTC
TRBV19	.	13	.	TRBJ2-5	CASSGGRQETQYF	TGTGCCAGTAGTGGGGGAAGGCAAGAGACCCAGTACTTC
TRBV4-3	.	14	.	TRBJ1-4	CASSQDGTNEKLFF	TGCGCCAGCAGCCAAGATGGCACCAATGAAAAACTGTTTTTT
TRBV18	.	15	few	TRBJ1-4	CASSPPDTQGEKLFF	TGTGCCAGCTCACCACCGGACACCCAGGGGGAAAAACTGTTTTTT
TRBV25-1	.	15	.	TRBJ2-2	CASSYRGGNTGELFF	TGTGCCAGCAGTTACAGGGGAGGGAACACCGGGGAGCTGTTTTTT
TRBV4-3	TRBD2	15	.	TRBJ2-2	CASSPSGGYAGELFF	TGCGCCAGCAGCCCGAGCGGGGGGTACGCCGGGGAGCTGTTTTTT